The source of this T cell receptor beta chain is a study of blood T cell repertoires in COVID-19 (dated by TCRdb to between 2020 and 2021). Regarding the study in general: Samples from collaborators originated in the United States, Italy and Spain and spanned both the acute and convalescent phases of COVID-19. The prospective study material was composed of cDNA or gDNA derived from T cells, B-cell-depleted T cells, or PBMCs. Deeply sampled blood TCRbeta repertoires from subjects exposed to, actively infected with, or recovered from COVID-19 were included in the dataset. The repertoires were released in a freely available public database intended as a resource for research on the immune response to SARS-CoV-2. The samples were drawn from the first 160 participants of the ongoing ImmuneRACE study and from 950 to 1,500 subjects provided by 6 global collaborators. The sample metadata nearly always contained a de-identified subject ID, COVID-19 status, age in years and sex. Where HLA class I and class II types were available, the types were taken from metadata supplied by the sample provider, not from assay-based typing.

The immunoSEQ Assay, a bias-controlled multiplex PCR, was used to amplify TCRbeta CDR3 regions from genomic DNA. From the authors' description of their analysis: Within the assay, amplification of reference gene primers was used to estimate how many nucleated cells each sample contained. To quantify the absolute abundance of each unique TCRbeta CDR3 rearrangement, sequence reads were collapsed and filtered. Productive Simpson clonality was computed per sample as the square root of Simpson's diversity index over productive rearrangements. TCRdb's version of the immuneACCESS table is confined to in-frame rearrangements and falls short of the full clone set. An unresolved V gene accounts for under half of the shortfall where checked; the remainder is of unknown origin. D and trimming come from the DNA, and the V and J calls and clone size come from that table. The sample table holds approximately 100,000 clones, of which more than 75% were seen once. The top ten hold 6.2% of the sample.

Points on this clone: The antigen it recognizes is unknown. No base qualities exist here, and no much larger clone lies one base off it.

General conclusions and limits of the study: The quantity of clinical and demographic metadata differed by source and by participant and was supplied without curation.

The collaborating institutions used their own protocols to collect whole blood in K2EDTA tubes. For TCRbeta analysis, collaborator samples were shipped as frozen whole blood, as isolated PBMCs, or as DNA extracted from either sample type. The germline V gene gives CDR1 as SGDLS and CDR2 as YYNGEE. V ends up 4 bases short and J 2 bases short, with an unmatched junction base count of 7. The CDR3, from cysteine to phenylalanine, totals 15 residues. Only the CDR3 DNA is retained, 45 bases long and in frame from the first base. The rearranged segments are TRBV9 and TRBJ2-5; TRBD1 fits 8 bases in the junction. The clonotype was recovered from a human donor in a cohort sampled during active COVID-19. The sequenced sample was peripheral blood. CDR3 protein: CASSTRDRTQETQYF. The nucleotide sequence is TGTGCCAGCAGCACCAGGGACAGGACACAAGAGACCCAGTACTTC.